This T cell receptor (beta chain) was recorded in a study of blood T cell repertoires in COVID-19. For the study at large: Samples taken during acute and convalescent COVID-19 were collected in the United States, Italy and Spain. PBMCs, B-cell-depleted T cells, or T cells provided the cDNA or gDNA that made up the material.

This clone was seen just once. Sequenced by immunoSEQ multiplex PCR; TCRdb stores in-frame clones only, minus some. The sample shows about 180,000 clones, 88% of them seen only once. The CDR3 is 13 amino acids. Trimming removed 5 bases at V and 8 bases at J, with 15 bases between. Germline CDR1 is MNHEY and CDR2 is SMNVEV (reference sequence). The source material was peripheral blood. V gene TRBV27 combines with J gene TRBJ1-2; possibly TRBD1 for D (6 bases). The TCR originated in a woman in her twenties or thirties with acute or convalescent COVID-19. CDR3 region: CASSKSTGLGYTF. DNA for the CDR3: TGTGCCAGCAGTAAAAGTACAGGGTTAGGCTACACCTTC.